This T cell receptor beta chain was obtained from a study of T cell responses to AZD1222 COVID-19 vaccine. Sequencing used immunoSEQ multiplex PCR; TCRdb keeps in-frame clones, though not all of them. The sample has 90,000 to 150,000 clones; approximately 83% are singletons. To note about this clone: The target antigen is unknown.

Whole-study results and caveats: Baseline serology detected seropositivity in only a handful of AZD1222 recipients.

Germline V gives CDR1 MNHNY, CDR2 SVGAGI (reference sequence). The V segment lost 6 bases and the J segment 4 bases; nucleotides outside the gene matches: 8. The CDR3 spans 14 residues. The TCR was taken from an adult in good health. The gene calls are TRBV6-6 and TRBJ2-7, with 8 bases aligning to TRBD2. The material was peripheral blood, obtained on day 0 of AZD1222 vaccination. The CDR3 nucleotides read TGTGCCAGCAGCCCCGTCGGGGGGGAATACGAGCAGTACTTC. Its protein is CASSPVGGEYEQYF.